These 25 T cell receptor beta chains originate from one sample sequenced in a study of regulatory T cells in long-lasting Graves disease. Assembly of TCR beta libraries relied on iRepertoire HTBI primers together with Arm-PCR of CDR3 regions. TCRdb recomputed calls from the multiplex PCR reads with MiXCR, one row per CDR3 protein. The repertoire holds fewer than 500,000 distinct CDR3 sequences, with around 15% as singletons. Time point specified: newly diagnosed GD, antithyroid drugs for less than 3 months. Making the TCR library involved RNA that had been extracted from PBMCs. This sample was also put to use in a study of T cells in Graves' hyperthyroidism and ophthalmopathy.

The source material was peripheral blood mononuclear cells (PBMCs), sampled at new diagnosis, from a patient treated with antithyroid drugs. These receptors were taken from a middle-aged man with Graves disease.

This clonotype has more than one count but fewer than ten. The V and J genes are TRBV7-9 and TRBJ2-5; 9 bases match TRBD1. Germline-derived CDR1 and CDR2 are SEHNR and FQNEAQ (reference sequence). V lost 6 bases to trimming and J lost 6 bases; unmatched junction nucleotides: 8. The CDR3 covers 14 residues. The CDR3 here is CASRGGQGVKTQYF. The CDR3 nucleotides are TGTGCCAGCAGGGGGGGACAGGGCGTAAAGACCCAGTACTTC.

CDR3 in amino acids: CASSQRDSLEQFF. CDR3 DNA sequence: TGTGCCAGCAGCCAGCGGGACTCCCTTGAGCAGTTCTTC. V and J are TRBV5-4 and TRBJ2-1, with 7 bases lining up with TRBD2. Germline V gene data show CDR1 as SGHNT and CDR2 as YYREEE (reference sequence). After removal of 4 bases from V and 9 bases from J, the junction contained 7 bases not matched to a gene. The CDR3 spans 13 residues.

The table lists this clonotype with many counts. This sequence joins TRBV28 and TRBJ1-4; perhaps TRBD1 as D (5 bases). CDR3 length: 15 amino acids. Trimming shortened V by 1 base and J by 7 bases, and 13 bases separated the two germline ends. Germline assignment: CDR1 MDHEN and CDR2 SYDVKM. DNA for the CDR3: TGTGCCAGCAGTTTATCGGACGGGGGGTTTGAAAAACTGTTTTTT. Translating it yields CASSLSDGGFEKLFF.

This clonotype was seen only a few times. The rearrangement uses TRBV10-3 and TRBJ2-1; unclear D gene. This CDR3 region has 11 residues. Germline V gene sequence: CDR1 ENHRY, CDR2 SYGVKD. The ends were cut back, 5 bases at V and 6 bases at J, with 5 bases in the middle. The CDR3 nucleotides read TGTGCCATCAGTATTCGCAATGAGCAGTTCTTC. Amino acid sequence: CAISIRNEQFF.

The rearrangement joins TRBV20-1 to TRBJ2-1, with 15 bases identical to TRBD2. CDR1 and CDR2 from the germline V gene are DFQATT and SNEGSKA (reference sequence). This CDR3 contains 19 residues. The V segment lost 5 bases and the J segment 7 bases; nucleotides outside the gene matches: 18. The CDR3 sequence: CSARATGTSGRFGLNEQFF. The CDR3 DNA follows: TGCAGTGCTCGCGCTACCGGGACTAGCGGGAGGTTCGGATTGAATGAGCAGTTCTTC.

In its sample, this clonotype was seen a few times. This chain joins TRBV12-3 or TRBV12-4 and TRBJ2-1, with 7 bases fitting TRBD2. J lost 7 bases, V lost 1 base, and 13 bases had no gene match. The CDR3 is 17 residues long. The CDR3 coding sequence is TGTGCCAGCAGTTTAGACCGCTGGGCGGGAGCGGGGAATGAGCAGTTCTTC. Translating it yields CASSLDRWAGAGNEQFF.

This rearrangement joins TRBV5-6 to TRBJ1-2; the D is unclear. Per the germline V gene, CDR1 is SGHDT and CDR2 is YYEEEE. Trimming shortened V by 1 base and J by 6 bases, and 13 bases separated the two germline ends. CDR3 length: 14 amino acids. The CDR3 spells CASSLLRSPHGYTF. CDR3 DNA sequence: TGTGCCAGCAGCTTGCTCCGGTCTCCCCATGGCTACACCTTC. Variable domain in full (rest from reference TRBV5-6 and TRBJ1-2): DAGVTQSPTHLIKTRGQQVTLRCSPKSGHDTVSWYQQALGQGPQFIFQYYEEEERQRGNFPDRFSGHQFPNYSSELNVNALLLGDSALYLCASSLLRSPHGYTFGSGTRLTVV.

The CDR3 spells CASSQDDLSTGELFF. The CDR3, as DNA: TGTGCCAGCAGCCAAGACGACCTTAGTACCGGGGAGCTGTTTTTT. This chain joins TRBV4-2 and TRBJ2-2, with D uncertain. The CDR3 has 15 amino acids. Trimming took off 0 bases at V and 5 bases at J, with 10 bases between the two ends. The V gene's germline CDR1 is LGHNA and CDR2 YNFKEQ.

This clonotype was seen many times. The V and J genes are TRBV18 and TRBJ2-7; D might be TRBD2 (5 bases). Looked up from germline, CDR1 is KGHSH and CDR2 is LQKENI. Trimming stripped 10 bases from V and 6 bases from J, with 22 bases between. The CDR3 runs 14 residues. The DNA of the CDR3 is TGTGCCACCATGTCAGGACTCCGCCCTGGCGAGCAGTACTTC. Its translation: CATMSGLRPGEQYF.

Remarks on this clonotype: With a much larger clone just one base away, this may be a read error. J is TRBJ2-1 and V is TRBV5-1, with 9 positions matching TRBD2. The germline V gene encodes CDR1 SGHRS and CDR2 YFSETQ. V lost 0 bases and J lost 4; bases outside the gene matches: 11. This CDR3 spans 18 amino acids. CDR3 protein: CASSLVFFGLAIYNEQFF. The CDR3, as DNA: TGCGCCAGCAGCTTGGTCTTTTTTGGACTAGCGATTTACAATGAGCAGTTCTTC.

In this sample, this clonotype turned up a few times. The chain carries TRBV7-9 and TRBJ2-7; a weak D match, TRBD1 (6 bases). The germline V and J ends were trimmed by 5 bases and 9 bases, with 14 bases remaining between them. The CDR3 consists of 12 residues. In germline, CDR1 is SEHNR, CDR2 FQNEAQ (reference sequence). In nucleotides, the CDR3 is TGTGCCAGCAGCCTGGGGGCCGGTGGGCAGTACTTC. Its translation: CASSLGAGGQYF.

This clonotype was seen more than once but under ten times. The chain joins TRBV5-4 to TRBJ2-5; D is undetermined. CDR3 length equals 16 residues. V was cut by 0 bases and J by 0 bases, with 12 bases left in between. CDR1 and CDR2 (germline): SGHNT, YYREEE (reference sequence). CDR3 in DNA: TGTGCCAGCAGCTTGGTCGGTCTAACGGACCAAGAGACCCAGTACTTC. Translation gives CASSLVGLTDQETQYF.

Regarding this clonotype: This may stem from a read error, because a much larger clone lies one nucleotide away. The chain has TRBV2 and TRBJ2-7, with D perhaps TRBD2 (7 bases). The CDR3 runs 12 residues. The germline V gene encodes CDR1 SNHLY and CDR2 FYNNEI. CDR3: CAGGGGSYGQYF. Written as DNA, the CDR3 is TGTGCGGGGGGCGGGGGCTCCTACGGGCAGTACTTC.

The gene calls are TRBV4-1 and TRBJ2-2; a weak D match, TRBD2 (6 bases). The germline V and J ends were trimmed by 4 bases and 1 base, with 10 bases remaining between them. The CDR3 runs 15 residues. Germline CDR1 MGHRA, CDR2 YSYEKL. The CDR3 spells CASSPRDWNTGELFF. CDR3 DNA: TGCGCCAGCAGCCCCCGGGACTGGAACACCGGGGAGCTGTTTTTT.

In the case of this clonotype: At one boundary the junction diverges from the germline segment, which might be a read error. The chain employs TRBV20-1 and TRBJ2-7; D is undetermined. The CDR3 totals 13 residues. Germline values: CDR1 DFQATT, CDR2 SNEGSKA (reference sequence). The CDR3 reads CSARGTNVYEQCF. In DNA, the CDR3 is TGCAGTGCTAGGGGCACAAACGTATACGAGCAGTGCTTC.

In its sample, this clonotype was seen many times. CDR3 sequence reads: CASSEGTEVSTDTQYF. The DNA for the CDR3 is TGTGCCAGCAGTGAAGGGACAGAAGTTAGCACAGATACGCAGTATTTT. The gene calls are TRBV2 and TRBJ2-3; D is possibly TRBD1 (6 bases). V gave up 1 base and J gave up 0 bases, with 11 bases separating them. The CDR3 totals 16 residues. The V gene's germline CDR1 is SNHLY and CDR2 FYNNEI.

This clonotype was seen repeatedly, ten times or more. The V and J genes are TRBV7-6 and TRBJ2-7, with 7 bases matching TRBD2. Trimming cost V 9 bases and J 1 base; bases outside gene matches: 3. The CDR3 covers 12 residues. Germline V CDR1 and CDR2: SGHVS, FNYEAQ. This CDR3 reads CASMGGSYEQYF. CDR3 coding DNA: TGTGCCAGTATGGGGGGGTCCTACGAGCAGTACTTC. The full variable domain, completed using reference TRBV7-6 and TRBJ2-7, is GAGVSQSPRYKVTKRGQDVALRCDPISGHVSLYWYRQALGQGPEFLTYFNYEAQQDKSGLPNDRFSAERPEGSISTLTIQRTEQRDSAMYRCASMGGSYEQYFGPGTRLTVT.

This clonotype was detected many times. The chain joins TRBV3-1 to TRBJ2-7, with D maybe TRBD2 (6 bases). Looked up from germline, CDR1 is LGHDT and CDR2 is YNNKEL (reference sequence). The CDR3 contains 14 residues. Trimming pared 6 bases from V and 3 bases from J, leaving 15 bases between. CDR3 sequence reads: CASSLGGRLYEQYF. Here the CDR3 DNA reads TGTGCCAGCAGTCTCGGGGGAAGGCTCTACGAGCAGTACTTC.

This clonotype has just a few counts. CDR3 bases: TGTGCCAGCAGCTCGACCTATGGCTACACCTTC. This encodes CASSSTYGYTF. This chain joins TRBV9 and TRBJ1-2, with no clear D. Germline assignment: CDR1 SGDLS and CDR2 YYNGEE. The CDR3 contains 11 residues. The V end lost 4 bases, the J end lost 4 bases, and 5 bases lay between the germline ends.

Many counts were recorded for this clonotype. This sequence joins TRBV7-8 and TRBJ2-7, with TRBD2 identical over 8 bases. Germline CDR1 is SGHVS and CDR2 is FQNEAQ. The CDR3 sequence is 15 residues long. V lost 5 bases and J lost 3; bases outside the gene matches: 9. The CDR3 nucleotides read TGTGCCAGCAGCCCAGCTAGCGGGCCTTACTACGAGCAGTACTTC. Encoded protein: CASSPASGPYYEQYF.

This rearrangement joins TRBV7-9 to TRBJ1-1; no clear D gene. Looked up from germline, CDR1 is SEHNR and CDR2 is FQNEAQ (reference sequence). CDR3 length: 14 amino acids. The V end lost 8 bases, the J end lost 1 base, and 14 bases lay between the germline ends. CDR3 nucleotide sequence: TGTGCCAGCCCCGAATTACAACGGAACACTGAAGCTTTCTTT. It translates to CASPELQRNTEAFF.

V usage is TRBV6-1 and J usage is TRBJ1-1; D gene unclear. This CDR3 contains 13 residues. The germline V gene has CDR1 MNHNS and CDR2 SASEGT. Trimming shortened V by 8 bases and J by 0 bases, and 10 bases separated the two germline ends. The CDR3 nucleotides read TGTGCCAGCTCTATTAAAATGAACACTGAAGCTTTCTTT. It translates to CASSIKMNTEAFF.

The sample holds many counts of this clonotype. The rearrangement uses TRBV14 and TRBJ2-1, with a weak D call TRBD2 (6 bases). Deletions cut 1 base from V and 5 bases from J, with 15 bases between. CDR3 size: 16 residues. Germline CDR1 is SGHDN and CDR2 is FVKESK. The CDR3 sequence: CASSQVRLAQNNEQFF. The CDR3 DNA follows: TGTGCCAGCAGCCAAGTTCGGCTAGCGCAAAACAATGAGCAGTTCTTC.

This clonotype was seen ten or more times. The chain uses TRBV20-1 and TRBJ2-3; the match to TRBD2 covers 10 bases. Per the germline V gene, CDR1 is DFQATT and CDR2 is SNEGSKA (reference sequence). J gave up 4 bases and V 3 bases, and 7 bases lay outside the gene matches. There are 15 residues in the CDR3. CDR3 amino acids: CSASALAGVPDTQYF. The CDR3 DNA reads TGCAGTGCTAGTGCTCTAGCGGGAGTGCCAGATACGCAGTATTTT.

This clonotype was seen repeatedly, ten times or more. This sequence joins TRBV29-1 and TRBJ2-1; TRBD1 matches at 8 bases. V lost 2 bases to trimming and J lost 6 bases; unmatched junction nucleotides: 6. Germline CDR1 and CDR2: SQVTM and ANQGSEA. This CDR3 contains 14 residues. The CDR3 region is CSVERTGFSNEQFF. Here the CDR3 DNA reads TGCAGCGTTGAAAGGACAGGGTTTTCCAATGAGCAGTTCTTC.